Listed below are T cell receptor delta chains from one sample, sequenced in a study of Vδ1+ human thymocytes. TCRdb re-processed the multiplex PCR reads using CATT. This sample yields fewer than 90,000 delta-chain clones, of which approximately 30% are seen a single time; about 0.26% belongs to the top ten. The sample comprised Vdelta1+ gamma-delta thymocytes from the thymus. These receptors all come from a boy younger than two who had congenital heart surgery. The CDR3 runs from the conserved cysteine through the conserved F or W. A D gene is named only where the DNA matches it firmly. Clone size is given for some rows only: seen once, a few or many times, or a class if the clone is expanded.

>TRDD3|TRDV1|.|TRDJ1
CALGETSYRNVALGGLRPDKLIF
TGTGCTCTTGGGGAAACATCATACAGGAACGTAGCCCTTGGGGGATTACGCCCCGATAAACTCATCTTT
>TRDD3|TRDV1|.|TRDJ1
CALGSSPPASPTLGDTRTDKLIF
TGTGCTCTTGGGTCCTCCCCTCCGGCTTCTCCTACGTTGGGGGATACCCGCACCGATAAACTCATCTTT
>TRDD3|TRDV1|few|TRDJ1
CALGERSSLRWGIRLADKLIF
TGTGCTCTTGGGGAACGGTCCTCCCTACGCTGGGGGATACGGTTGGCCGATAAACTCATCTTT
>.|TRDV1|.|TRDJ1
CALGGTHFTDKLIF
TGTGCTCTTGGGGGAACGCACTTTACCGATAAACTCATCTTT
>.|TRDV1|.|TRDJ1
CALGELSCPNYTDKLIF
TGTGCTCTTGGGGAACTTTCCTGCCCTAATTACACCGATAAACTCATCTTT
>TRDD3|TRDV1|.|TRDJ1
CALGEPSLTGGYRTGRTDKLIF
TGTGCTCTTGGGGAGCCTTCCCTCACTGGGGGATACCGCACTGGGCGGACCGATAAACTCATCTTT
>TRDD3|TRDV1|few|TRDJ1
CALGELPESGGYTDKLIF
TGTGCTCTTGGGGAACTACCGGAGTCTGGGGGTTACACCGATAAACTCATCTTT
>.|TRDV1|.|TRDJ1
CALGERGSRIMGGPTDKLIF
TGTGCTCTTGGGGAACGAGGGTCTAGAATAATGGGGGGGCCCACCGATAAACTCATCTTT
>TRDD3|TRDV1|.|TRDJ1
CALGEPCTGGYTDKLIF
TGTGCCCTTGGGGAACCGTGTACTGGGGGATACACCGATAAACTCATCTTT
>TRDD3|TRDV1|.|TRDJ1
CALGVLLGSNPKPRDKLIF
TGTGCTCTTGGGGTTTTACTGGGGTCTAATCCGAAACCTCGGGATAAACTCATCTTT
>.|TRDV1|few|TRDJ1
CALGERTPIFPYTDKLIF
TGTGCTCTTGGGGAACGCACTCCCATCTTCCCTTACACCGATAAACTCATCTTT
>.|TRDV1|few|TRDJ1
CALGDAIPTPLGVCGTDKLIF
TGTGCTCTTGGGGACGCGATTCCTACCCCACTGGGGGTTTGTGGCACCGATAAACTCATCTTT
>.|TRDV1|.|TRDJ1
CALGDRIPTDKLIF
TGTGCTCTTGGGGACCGGATACCCACCGATAAACTCATCTTT
>TRDD3|TRDV1|few|TRDJ1
CAPGELVPYWGMPYTDKLIF
TGTGCTCCTGGGGAACTAGTACCCTACTGGGGGATGCCATACACCGATAAACTCATCTTT
>TRDD3|TRDV1|.|TRDJ1
CALGELVRRPPNVLGGDKLIF
TGTGCTCTTGGGGAACTAGTCCGACGGCCTCCCAATGTTCTGGGGGGAGATAAACTCATCTTT
>.|TRDV1|.|TRDJ1
CALGHRRGRTDKLIF
TGTGCTCTTGGGCACCGGAGGGGTAGGACCGATAAACTCATCTTT
>.|TRDV1|.|TRDJ1
CALGIPNSGYLPRGMVTDKLIF
TGTGCTCTTGGGATCCCCAACTCTGGATACCTTCCAAGGGGTATGGTCACCGATAAACTCATCTTT
>.|TRDV1|few|TRDJ1
CALGDDFFTDKLIF
TGTGCTCTTGGGGACGACTTCTTCACCGATAAACTCATCTTT
>TRDD2|TRDV1|.|TRDJ1
CALGELPPFLLSTTLKLIF
TGTGCTCTTGGGGAACTCCCGCCATTCCTACTAAGTACCACCCTTAAACTCATCTTT
>TRDD3|TRDV1|few|TRDJ1
CALGELKSFPFRLGGYPTRTDKLIF
TGTGCTCTTGGGGAACTCAAAAGTTTCCCCTTTCGGCTGGGGGGATACCCCACCCGCACCGATAAACTCATCTTT
>TRDD3|TRDV1|.|TRDJ1
CALGDRKASRYWGIPNTDKLIF
TGTGCTCTTGGGGATCGCAAGGCGTCCCGCTACTGGGGGATACCCAACACCGATAAACTCATCTTT
>TRDD3|TRDV1|.|TRDJ1
CALGESQSLRGYGELLIF
TGTGCTCTTGGGGAATCTCAATCCCTACGAGGATACGGCGAGCTCCTCATCTTT
>.|TRDV1|.|TRDJ2
CALGELVTATAQLFF
TGTGCTCTTGGGGAACTAGTTACCGCGACAGCACAACTCTTCTTT
>TRDD3|TRDV1|.|TRDJ1
CALGGPGGTYTDKLIF
TGTGCTCTTGGGGGACCTGGGGGAACGTACACCGATAAACTCATCTTT
>TRDD2|TRDV1|.|TRDJ1
CALGPPSFLREIRAEYTDKLIF
TGTGCTCTTGGGCCTCCTTCCTTCCTACGAGAAATACGGGCAGAGTACACCGATAAACTCATCTTT